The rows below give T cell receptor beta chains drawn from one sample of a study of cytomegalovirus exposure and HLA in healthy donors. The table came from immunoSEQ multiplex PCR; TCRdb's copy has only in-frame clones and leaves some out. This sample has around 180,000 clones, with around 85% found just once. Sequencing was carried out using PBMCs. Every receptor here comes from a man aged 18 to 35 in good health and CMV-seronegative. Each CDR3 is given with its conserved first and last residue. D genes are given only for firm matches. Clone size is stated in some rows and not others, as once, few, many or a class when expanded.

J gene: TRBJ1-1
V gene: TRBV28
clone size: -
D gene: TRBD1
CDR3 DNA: TGTGCCAGCAGTTCCTCGGGACAGGGAAACACTGAAGCTTTCTTT
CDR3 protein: CASSSSGQGNTEAFF

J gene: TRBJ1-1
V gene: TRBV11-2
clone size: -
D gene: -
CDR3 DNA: TGTGCCAGCAGCTTAGTTGAGGAAGCTTTCTTT
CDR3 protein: CASSLVEEAFF

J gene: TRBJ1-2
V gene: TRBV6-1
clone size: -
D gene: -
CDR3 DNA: TGTGCCAGCAGTGAGGGAGACATCCTGTTATATGGCTACACCTTC
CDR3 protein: CASSEGDILLYGYTF

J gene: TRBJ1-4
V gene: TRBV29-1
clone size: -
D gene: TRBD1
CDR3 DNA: TGCAGCGTTGGACAGGGTTTTACACTGTTTTTT
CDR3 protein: CSVGQGFTLFF

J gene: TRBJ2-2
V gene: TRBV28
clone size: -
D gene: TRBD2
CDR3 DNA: TGTGCCAGCAGACGACCCGTAGCGGGAGTACGCACCGGGGAGCTGTTTTTT
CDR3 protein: CASRRPVAGVRTGELFF

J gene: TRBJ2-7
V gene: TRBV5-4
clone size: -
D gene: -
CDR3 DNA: TGTGCCAGCAGTCTAGCCAGCCACTACGAGCAGTACTTC
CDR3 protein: CASSLASHYEQYF

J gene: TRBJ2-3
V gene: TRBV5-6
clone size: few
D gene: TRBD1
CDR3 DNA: TGTGCCAGCAGCTTGGCCGGGGACAGGGGGCTCGTTACGCAGTATTTT
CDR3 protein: CASSLAGDRGLVTQYF

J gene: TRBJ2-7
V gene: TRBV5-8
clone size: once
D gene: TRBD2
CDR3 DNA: TGTGCCAGCAGCTTGGGGGTAGCGGGGTACGAGCAGTACTTC
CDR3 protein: CASSLGVAGYEQYF

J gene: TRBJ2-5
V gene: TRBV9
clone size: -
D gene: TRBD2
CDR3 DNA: TGTGCCAGCAGCGTGGGGACTAGCGGCCAAGAGACCCAGTACTTC
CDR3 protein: CASSVGTSGQETQYF

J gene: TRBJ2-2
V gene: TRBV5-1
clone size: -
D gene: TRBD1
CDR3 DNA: TGCGCCAGCAGCGTACCGGGACAGGGGAACACCGGGGAGCTGTTTTTT
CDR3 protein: CASSVPGQGNTGELFF

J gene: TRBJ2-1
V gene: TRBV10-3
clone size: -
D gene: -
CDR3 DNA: TGTGCCATCAGTGGATGGGGCCTTTCGCCTAATGAGCAGTTCTTC
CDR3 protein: CAISGWGLSPNEQFF

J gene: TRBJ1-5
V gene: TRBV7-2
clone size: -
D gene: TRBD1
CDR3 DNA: TGTGCCAGCAGCCCGAGGACAGGGCGCAATCAGCCCCAGCATTTT
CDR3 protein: CASSPRTGRNQPQHF

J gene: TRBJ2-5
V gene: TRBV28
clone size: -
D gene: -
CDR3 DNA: TGTGCCAGCAGTTTCGACCTGAGGGAGACCCAGTACTTC
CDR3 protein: CASSFDLRETQYF

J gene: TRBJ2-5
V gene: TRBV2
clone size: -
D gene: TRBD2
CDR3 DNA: TGTGCCAGCAGTGAAGATAGGGAGGGCCAGTACTTC
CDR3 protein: CASSEDREGQYF

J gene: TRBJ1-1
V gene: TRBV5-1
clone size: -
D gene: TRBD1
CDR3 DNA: TGCGCCAGCAGCCCTCGACAGGGGAACACTGAAGCTTTCTTT
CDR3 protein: CASSPRQGNTEAFF

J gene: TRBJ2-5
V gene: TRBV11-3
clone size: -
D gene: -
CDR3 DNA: TGTGCCAGCAGCCTGGGGCGGGGCGAGGGTGGGACCCAGTACTTC
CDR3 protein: CASSLGRGEGGTQYF

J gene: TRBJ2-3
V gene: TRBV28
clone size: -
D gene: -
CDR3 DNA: TGTGCCAGCAGTTTACGGGGAGCTATCACAGATACGCAGTATTTT
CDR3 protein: CASSLRGAITDTQYF

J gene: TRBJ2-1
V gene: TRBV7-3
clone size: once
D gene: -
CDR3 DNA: TGTGCCAGCAGCCTGGACTTCTACAATAACAATGAGCAGTTCTTC
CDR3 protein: CASSLDFYNNNEQFF

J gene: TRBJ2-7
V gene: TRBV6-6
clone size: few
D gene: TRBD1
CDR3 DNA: TGTGCCAGCAGCCACTTGGACAGGAACTCCTACGAGCAGTACTTC
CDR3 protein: CASSHLDRNSYEQYF

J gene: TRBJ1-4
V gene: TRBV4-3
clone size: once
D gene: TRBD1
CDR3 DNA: TGCGCCAGCAGCCAAGTCATTCTCGGGACAGGGTCAGGAAAACTGTTTTTT
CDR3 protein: CASSQVILGTGSGKLFF

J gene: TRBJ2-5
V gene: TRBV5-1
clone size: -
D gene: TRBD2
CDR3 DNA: TGCGCCAGCAGCGTAGGCGGGGGGCGAGAGACCCAGTACTTC
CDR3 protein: CASSVGGGRETQYF

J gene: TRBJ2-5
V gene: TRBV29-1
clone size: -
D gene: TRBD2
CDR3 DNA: TGCAGCGTTGCGAAGACTAGCGGGGGAGAGACCCAGTACTTC
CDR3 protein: CSVAKTSGGETQYF

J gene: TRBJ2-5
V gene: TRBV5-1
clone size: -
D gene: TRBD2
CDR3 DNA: TGCGCCAGCAGCAGCCACCGGGGAGGGCCGGGAGAGACCCAGTACTTC
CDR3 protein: CASSSHRGGPGETQYF

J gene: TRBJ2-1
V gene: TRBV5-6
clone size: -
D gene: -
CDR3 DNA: TGTGCCAGCAGCCTGGCCGGGGGGCCGAGTGAGCAGTTCTTC
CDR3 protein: CASSLAGGPSEQFF

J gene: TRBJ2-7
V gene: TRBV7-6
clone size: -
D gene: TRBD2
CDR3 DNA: TGTGCCAGCAGCCCCACTCCCGGGACTAGCGGGAGGACGAGCTCCTACGAGCAGTACTTC
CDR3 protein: CASSPTPGTSGRTSSYEQYF

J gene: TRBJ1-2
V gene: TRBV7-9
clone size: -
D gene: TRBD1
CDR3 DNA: TGTTCCAGCAGCTTAGCATTTAGTAGGACAGGTGGGCCCCATGGCTACACCTTC
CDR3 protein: CSSSLAFSRTGGPHGYTF

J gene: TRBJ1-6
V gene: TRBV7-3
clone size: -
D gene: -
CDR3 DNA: TGTGCCAGCACCGTGGTAGGGGAGGACCTCCACTTT
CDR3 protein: CASTVVGEDLHF

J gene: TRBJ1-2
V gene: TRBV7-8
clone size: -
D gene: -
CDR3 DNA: TGTGCCAGCAGCTTAGGGACAGTTAGCTATGGCTACACCTTC
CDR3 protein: CASSLGTVSYGYTF

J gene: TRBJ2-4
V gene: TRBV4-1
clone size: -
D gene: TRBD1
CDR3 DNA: TGCGCCAGCGGACAGGGGGGATTTGAAAACATTCAGTACTTC
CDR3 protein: CASGQGGFENIQYF